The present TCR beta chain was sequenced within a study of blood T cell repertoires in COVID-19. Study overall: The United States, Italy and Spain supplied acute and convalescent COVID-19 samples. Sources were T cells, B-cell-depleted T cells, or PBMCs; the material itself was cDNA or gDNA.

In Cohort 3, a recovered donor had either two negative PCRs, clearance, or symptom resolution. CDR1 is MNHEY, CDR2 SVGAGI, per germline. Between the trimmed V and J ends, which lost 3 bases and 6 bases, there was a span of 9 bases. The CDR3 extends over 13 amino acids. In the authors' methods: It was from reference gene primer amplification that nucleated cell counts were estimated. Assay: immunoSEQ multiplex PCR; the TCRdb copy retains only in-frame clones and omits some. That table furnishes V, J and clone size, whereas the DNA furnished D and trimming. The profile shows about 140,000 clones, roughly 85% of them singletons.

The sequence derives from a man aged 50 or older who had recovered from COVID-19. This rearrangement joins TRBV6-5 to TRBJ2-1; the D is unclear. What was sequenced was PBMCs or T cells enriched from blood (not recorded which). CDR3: CASSYKSSNEQFF. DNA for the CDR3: TGTGCCAGCAGTTATAAGAGTTCCAATGAGCAGTTCTTC.